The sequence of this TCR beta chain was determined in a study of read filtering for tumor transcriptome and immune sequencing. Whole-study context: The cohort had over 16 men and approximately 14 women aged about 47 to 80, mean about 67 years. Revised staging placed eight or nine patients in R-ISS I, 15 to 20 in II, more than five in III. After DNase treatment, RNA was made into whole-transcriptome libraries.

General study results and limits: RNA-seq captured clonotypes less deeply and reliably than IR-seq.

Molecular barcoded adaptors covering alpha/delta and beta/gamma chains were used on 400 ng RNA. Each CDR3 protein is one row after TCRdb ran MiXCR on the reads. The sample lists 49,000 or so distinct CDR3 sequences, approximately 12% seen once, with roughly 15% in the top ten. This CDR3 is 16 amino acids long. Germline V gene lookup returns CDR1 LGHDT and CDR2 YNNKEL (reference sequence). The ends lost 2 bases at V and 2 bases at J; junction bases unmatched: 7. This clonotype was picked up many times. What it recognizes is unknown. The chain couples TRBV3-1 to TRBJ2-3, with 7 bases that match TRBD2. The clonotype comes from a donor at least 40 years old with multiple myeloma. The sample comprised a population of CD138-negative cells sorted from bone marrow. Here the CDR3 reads CASSQSRSGATDTQYF. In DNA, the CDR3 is TGTGCCAGCAGCCAATCACGAAGCGGGGCCACAGATACGCAGTATTTT.